This is a list of T cell receptor beta chains from one sample in a study of blood T cell repertoires in COVID-19. Assay: immunoSEQ multiplex PCR; the TCRdb copy retains only in-frame clones and omits some. This sample has approximately 350,000 clones, with 89% found just once. The sample was peripheral blood. Receptors originate from a man between 35 and 55 years old with acute or convalescent COVID-19. Both conserved end residues are part of each CDR3. Fields, in order: clone size, J gene, D gene, V gene, CDR3 DNA, CDR3 protein. D genes are given only for firm matches. Some rows mark clone size as missing; the rest say once, few, many or name a class of expanded clone.

abundance: .
j_gene: TRBJ2-7
d_gene: TRBD2
v_gene: TRBV7-9
CDR3nt: TGTGCCAGCATCACAGGTGGGACTAGTAACGAGCAGTACTTC
CDR3aa: CASITGGTSNEQYF

abundance: .
j_gene: TRBJ1-5
d_gene: .
v_gene: TRBV2
CDR3nt: TGTGCCAGCAGGGGGCCAGTAAGCAATCAGCCCCAGCATTTT
CDR3aa: CASRGPVSNQPQHF

abundance: .
j_gene: TRBJ2-1
d_gene: TRBD2
v_gene: TRBV19
CDR3nt: TGTGCCAGTAGATTTACTGCGGGAGGTTCGGATGAGCAGTTCTTC
CDR3aa: CASRFTAGGSDEQFF

abundance: .
j_gene: TRBJ1-4
d_gene: .
v_gene: TRBV5-6
CDR3nt: TGTGCCAGCAGCCGACCGAACAGGGACGACGAAAAACTGTTTTTT
CDR3aa: CASSRPNRDDEKLFF

abundance: .
j_gene: TRBJ1-1
d_gene: .
v_gene: TRBV29-1
CDR3nt: TGCAGCGTGGCCCGGGGAGGTGAAGCTTTCTTT
CDR3aa: CSVARGGEAFF

abundance: .
j_gene: TRBJ2-7
d_gene: TRBD2
v_gene: TRBV10-3
CDR3nt: TGTGCCACACAACTAGCGGGATTTCCCGAGCAGTACTTC
CDR3aa: CATQLAGFPEQYF

abundance: .
j_gene: TRBJ2-2
d_gene: TRBD2
v_gene: TRBV5-8
CDR3nt: TGTGCCAGCAGCCCTCGGATTAGCGGGAGTGCCACCGGGGAGCTGTTTTTT
CDR3aa: CASSPRISGSATGELFF

abundance: .
j_gene: TRBJ1-2
d_gene: .
v_gene: TRBV28
CDR3nt: TGTGCCAGCAGTTTTTCCTCGGGGATTTCAGGCTATGGCTACACCTTC
CDR3aa: CASSFSSGISGYGYTF

abundance: .
j_gene: TRBJ1-2
d_gene: .
v_gene: TRBV5-6
CDR3nt: TGTGCCAGCAGCCGCACAGGACTAAGTATGTATGGCTACACCTTC
CDR3aa: CASSRTGLSMYGYTF

abundance: .
j_gene: TRBJ1-4
d_gene: .
v_gene: TRBV7-7
CDR3nt: TGTGCTAGCAGCTTAAGTGGGGGGAAAGAAAAACTGTTTTTT
CDR3aa: CASSLSGGKEKLFF

abundance: .
j_gene: TRBJ2-1
d_gene: .
v_gene: TRBV5-1
CDR3nt: TGCGCCAGCAGCCCGCCCGGGGGAAACAATGAGCAGTTCTTC
CDR3aa: CASSPPGGNNEQFF

abundance: once
j_gene: TRBJ2-4
d_gene: .
v_gene: TRBV9
CDR3nt: TGTGCCAGCAGCGTAGACCCGGGGACTTCCCTAGCCAAAAACATTCAGTACTTC
CDR3aa: CASSVDPGTSLAKNIQYF

abundance: .
j_gene: TRBJ1-1
d_gene: TRBD1
v_gene: TRBV27
CDR3nt: TGTGCCAGCAGTTTATCTACAGGGGGGAACACTGAAGCTTTCTTT
CDR3aa: CASSLSTGGNTEAFF

abundance: many
j_gene: TRBJ1-2
d_gene: .
v_gene: TRBV5-4
CDR3nt: TGTGCCAGCAGCTTAGAACTGACAGTCTCCTATGGCTACACCTTC
CDR3aa: CASSLELTVSYGYTF

abundance: .
j_gene: TRBJ1-4
d_gene: .
v_gene: TRBV10-3
CDR3nt: TGTGCCATCAGTGGCGGAACATCTAATGAAAAACTGTTTTTT
CDR3aa: CAISGGTSNEKLFF

abundance: .
j_gene: TRBJ1-1
d_gene: TRBD1
v_gene: TRBV7-9
CDR3nt: TGTGCCAGCAGCTCACAGGGGCCTGAAGCTTTCTTT
CDR3aa: CASSSQGPEAFF

abundance: few
j_gene: TRBJ2-1
d_gene: .
v_gene: TRBV11-2
CDR3nt: TGTGCCAGCAAACTTTCAGGGGTTGAGCAGTTCTTC
CDR3aa: CASKLSGVEQFF

abundance: .
j_gene: TRBJ1-6
d_gene: .
v_gene: TRBV9
CDR3nt: TGTGCCAGCAGCGTAGCTGAGGGTCCGAATTCACCCCTCCACTTT
CDR3aa: CASSVAEGPNSPLHF

abundance: .
j_gene: TRBJ1-4
d_gene: TRBD1
v_gene: TRBV5-1
CDR3nt: TGCGCCAGCAGCACCGGGACAGGGCGTGAAAAACTGTTTTTT
CDR3aa: CASSTGTGREKLFF

abundance: .
j_gene: TRBJ1-4
d_gene: TRBD1
v_gene: TRBV7-2
CDR3nt: TGTGCCAGCAGCTTCCCTAACCAGGGGGCGAATGAAAAACTGTTTTTT
CDR3aa: CASSFPNQGANEKLFF

abundance: .
j_gene: TRBJ1-6
d_gene: TRBD1
v_gene: TRBV27
CDR3nt: TGTGCCAGCAGTGGTACAGGGGCCTCCTATAATTCACCCCTCCACTTT
CDR3aa: CASSGTGASYNSPLHF

abundance: .
j_gene: TRBJ2-1
d_gene: .
v_gene: TRBV27
CDR3nt: TGTGCCAGCAGTCCAAGGGCAGGGAACTACAATGAGCAGTTCTTC
CDR3aa: CASSPRAGNYNEQFF

abundance: .
j_gene: TRBJ2-6
d_gene: .
v_gene: TRBV5-1
CDR3nt: TGCGCCAGCAGCTTGCTGCCTACAGGGACTGGGGCCAACGTCCTGACTTTC
CDR3aa: CASSLLPTGTGANVLTF

abundance: once
j_gene: TRBJ1-5
d_gene: .
v_gene: TRBV6-6
CDR3nt: TGTGCCAGCAGCCCGACAGGCAATCAGCCCCAGCATTTT
CDR3aa: CASSPTGNQPQHF

abundance: .
j_gene: TRBJ1-1
d_gene: TRBD1
v_gene: TRBV7-3
CDR3nt: TGTGCCAGCAGCCCTCAGGGGGGAACGAACACTGAAGCTTTCTTT
CDR3aa: CASSPQGGTNTEAFF

abundance: .
j_gene: TRBJ1-1
d_gene: TRBD1
v_gene: TRBV6-5
CDR3nt: TGTGCCAGCAGTCCGGGACAGCTTAACACTGAAGCTTTCTTT
CDR3aa: CASSPGQLNTEAFF